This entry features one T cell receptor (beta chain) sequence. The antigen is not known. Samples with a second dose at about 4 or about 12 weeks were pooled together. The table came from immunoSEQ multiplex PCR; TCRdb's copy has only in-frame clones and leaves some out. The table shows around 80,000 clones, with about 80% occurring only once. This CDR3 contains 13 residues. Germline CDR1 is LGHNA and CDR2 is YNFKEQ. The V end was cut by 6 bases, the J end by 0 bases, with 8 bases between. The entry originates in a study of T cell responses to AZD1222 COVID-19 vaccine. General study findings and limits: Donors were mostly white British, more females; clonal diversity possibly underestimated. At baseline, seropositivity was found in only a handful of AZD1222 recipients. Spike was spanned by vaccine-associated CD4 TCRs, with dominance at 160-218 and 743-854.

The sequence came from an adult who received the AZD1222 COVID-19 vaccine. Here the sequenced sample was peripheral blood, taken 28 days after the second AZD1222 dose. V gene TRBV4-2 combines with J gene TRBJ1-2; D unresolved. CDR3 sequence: CASRAEANYGYTF. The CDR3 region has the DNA TGTGCCAGCAGGGCGGAAGCTAACTATGGCTACACCTTC.